This TCR beta chain was identified in a study of blood T cell repertoires in COVID-19. Assignments of participants to cohorts depended upon their own reported clinical history. The repertoire was sequenced with immunoSEQ multiplex PCR; TCRdb's copy has only in-frame clones and lacks some. Among 150,000 or so clones listed, around four fifths were seen once. This CDR3 spans 13 amino acids. Trimming left V 2 bases short and J 5 bases short, with 9 bases between. The germline V gene encodes CDR1 SEHNR and CDR2 FQNEAQ (reference sequence). The source is a woman aged 60-75 years who had recovered from COVID-19. The genes are TRBV7-9 and TRBJ1-1; a possible D gene is TRBD1 (6 bases). Material for sequencing was PBMCs or T cells enriched from blood (not recorded which). The CDR3 loop reads CASSLWTVTEAFF. For the CDR3, the DNA is TGTGCCAGCAGCTTATGGACAGTGACTGAAGCTTTCTTT. Looking up the rest from reference TRBV7-9 and TRBJ1-1 gives the full variable domain: DTGVSQNPRHKITKRGQNVTFRCDPISEHNRLYWYRQTLGQGPEFLTYFQNEAQLEKSRLLSDRFSAERPKGSFSTLEIQRTEQGDSAMYLCASSLWTVTEAFFGQGTRLTVV.